This TCR beta chain was profiled in a study of blood T cell repertoires in COVID-19. From germline, CDR1 is GTSNPN and CDR2 SVGIG (reference sequence). This CDR3 has 16 amino acids. Trimming stripped 3 bases from V and 4 bases from J, with 22 bases between. Using immunoSEQ multiplex PCR, the repertoire was profiled, and TCRdb retains in-frame clones only, with some absent. This sample has roughly 250,000 clones, with 75% to 90% found just once. Sequences were obtained from PBMCs or T cells enriched from blood (not recorded which). This rearrangement joins TRBV30 to TRBJ2-7; a possible D gene is TRBD2 (5 bases). The TCR originated in a woman between 45 and 65 years old who had recovered from COVID-19. The DNA of the CDR3 is TGTGCCTGGAGGAGTCTACTAGGGCGAAAGACTTACGAGCAGTACTTC. This gives the protein CAWRSLLGRKTYEQYF. The variable domain in full, with the rest retrieved from reference TRBV30 and TRBJ2-7, is SQTIHQWPATLVQPVGSPLSLECTVEGTSNPNLYWYRQAAGRGLQLLFYSVGIGQISSEVPQNLSASRPQDRQFILSSKKLLLSDSGFYLCAWRSLLGRKTYEQYFGPGTRLTVT.